Following are 24 T cell receptor beta chains from one sample sequenced in a study of Ad26.COV2.S vaccination and SARS-CoV-2 variants. Treatment meaning: some 20 received Ad26.COV2.S at low or high dose, single or two shots; 5 received placebo; per-sample allocation not given. Sampling occurred on day 63 after the first vaccine or placebo injection. Profiled with immunoSEQ multiplex PCR; TCRdb holds only in-frame clones, not every one. The sample lists about 350,000 clones; roughly 90% were seen once. The source material was peripheral blood, sampled in a trial of Ad26.COV2.S vaccine versus placebo. These receptors were obtained from a person between 18 and 65 years old who received the Ad26.COV2.S COVID-19 vaccine or a placebo.

This chain joins TRBV7-2 and TRBJ1-6, with D possibly matching TRBD1 (5 bases). Germline V gene lookup returns CDR1 SGHTA and CDR2 FQGNSA. The CDR3 spans 14 residues. Trimming stripped 7 bases from V and 5 bases from J, with 12 bases between. In nucleotides, the CDR3 is TGTGCCAGCACCTTTCAGGGCGATAATTCACCCCTCCACTTT. It encodes CASTFQGDNSPLHF. The full variable domain, with the rest looked up from reference TRBV7-2 and TRBJ1-6, is GAGVSQSPSNKVTEKGKDVELRCDPISGHTALYWYRQSLGQGLEFLIYFQGNSAPDKSGLPSDRFSAERTGGSVSTLTIQRTQQEDSAVYLCASTFQGDNSPLHFGNGTRLTVT.

The V and J genes are TRBV6-5 and TRBJ1-1; possible D gene TRBD1, 5 bases. This CDR3 has 15 residues. V lost 5 bases, J lost 1 base, and 14 bases lay in between. Germline V gene data show CDR1 as MNHEY and CDR2 as SVGAGI. The CDR3 is CASSNQGTPNTEAFF. In nucleotides, the CDR3 is TGTGCCAGCAGTAACCAAGGGACGCCGAACACTGAAGCTTTCTTT.

The chain couples TRBV20-1 to TRBJ2-3; 7 bases map to TRBD1. J gave up 5 bases and V 3 bases, and 11 bases lay outside the gene matches. Per the germline V gene, CDR1 is DFQATT and CDR2 is SNEGSKA (reference sequence). This CDR3 is 15 amino acids long. CDR3 sequence (DNA): TGCAGTGCTAGTCTAAGGACAGGCCCAGTAGATACGCAGTATTTT. Encoded protein: CSASLRTGPVDTQYF.

The chain uses TRBV5-1 and TRBJ2-1; 7 bases align to TRBD1. The CDR3 totals 14 residues. From germline, CDR1 is SGHRS and CDR2 YFSETQ. V dropped 2 bases and J dropped 9; count of bases not matched to a gene: 8. DNA for the CDR3: TGCGCCAGCAGCTTCTTTGACAGGGTAGGTGAGCAGTTCTTC. This sequence encodes CASSFFDRVGEQFF.

V gene TRBV16 combines with J gene TRBJ2-7; D gene ambiguous. The V gene lost 2 bases and the J gene lost 2 bases, with 10 bases spanning the gap. The CDR3 has 14 amino acids. The germline V gene encodes CDR1 KGHSY and CDR2 FQNENV. CDR3 coding DNA: TGTGCCAGCAGCCAACACAGCTTACCCTACGAGCAGTACTTC. Translated, it gives CASSQHSLPYEQYF. Drawing the rest from reference TRBV16 and TRBJ2-7, the complete variable domain is GEEVAQTPKHLVRGEGQKAKLYCAPIKGHSYVFWYQQVLKNEFKFLISFQNENVFDETGMPKERFSAKCLPNSPCSLEIQATKLEDSAVYFCASSQHSLPYEQYFGPGTRLTVT.

CDR3 amino acids: CASSFVRASYNEQFF. DNA of the CDR3: TGTGCCAGCAGCTTCGTGAGGGCTTCCTACAATGAGCAGTTCTTC. V is TRBV7-6 and J is TRBJ2-1, with D possibly being TRBD2 (5 bases). Between the trimmed V and J ends, which lost 3 bases and 1 base, there was a span of 10 bases. The CDR3 totals 15 residues. Looked up from germline, CDR1 is SGHVS and CDR2 is FNYEAQ.

The J gene is TRBJ2-1, the V gene TRBV5-1, with 13 positions matching TRBD2. The V and J ends lost 4 bases and 6 bases, in that order; junction bases with no gene match: 10. Germline-derived CDR1 and CDR2 are SGHRS and YFSETQ. The CDR3 extends over 17 amino acids. The DNA of the CDR3 is TGCGCCAGCAGCAGAGGGCCAGGGACTAGCGGGGTCAATGAGCAGTTCTTC. Translated, it gives CASSRGPGTSGVNEQFF.

The chain is built from TRBV9 and TRBJ1-5; D call uncertain. In germline, CDR1 is SGDLS, CDR2 YYNGEE. The ends were cut back, 0 bases at V and 7 bases at J, with 8 bases in the middle. The CDR3 is 13 residues long. In nucleotides, the CDR3 is TGTGCCAGCAGCGTAGCCTACAACCAGCCCCAGCATTTT. Translating it yields CASSVAYNQPQHF.

This chain links TRBV7-9 with TRBJ2-7; 7 bases are a match to TRBD1. Germline CDR1 and CDR2: SEHNR and FQNEAQ (reference sequence). Trimming at V came to 5 bases and at J to 3 bases, leaving 1 base not matched to a gene. The CDR3 length is 12 residues. The CDR3 sequence: CASSRQGYEQYF. The CDR3 region has the DNA TGTGCCAGCAGCAGACAGGGCTACGAGCAGTACTTC.

This clone was counted once. The chain employs TRBV5-4 and TRBJ2-3, with D possibly TRBD2 on 6 matching bases. Germline V gene data show CDR1 as SGHNT and CDR2 as YYREEE (reference sequence). This CDR3 region has 16 residues. V lost 3 bases and J 1 base, leaving 15 bases between the germline ends. Written as DNA, the CDR3 is TGTGCCAGCAGCTCTCGGGTGGGCGGGGGCACAGATACGCAGTATTTT. Its protein is CASSSRVGGGTDTQYF.

This clone was observed a few times. The CDR3 DNA sequence: TGTGCCAGCAGGGGAATGACAGGGATGGGCACTGAAGCTTTCTTT. Amino acid sequence: CASRGMTGMGTEAFF. This chain connects TRBV2 to TRBJ1-1; 7 nucleotides align to TRBD1. The CDR3 is 15 amino acids. Germline V gene data show CDR1 as SNHLY and CDR2 as FYNNEI. V dropped 6 bases and J dropped 4; count of bases not matched to a gene: 11.

The rearrangement links TRBV7-2 to TRBJ1-6, with no clear D. The V end was cut by 4 bases, the J end by 3 bases, with 10 bases between. Germline CDR1 is SGHTA and CDR2 is FQGNSA. The CDR3 is 15 amino acids. Written as DNA, the CDR3 is TGTGCCAGCAGCTCCGCGGGGATCTATAATTCACCCCTCCACTTT. This gives the protein CASSSAGIYNSPLHF.

DNA of the CDR3: TGTGCCAGCAGCGTAGACCCTAGCCCCAGCACAGATACGCAGTATTTT. This codes for CASSVDPSPSTDTQYF. The chain is built from TRBV9 and TRBJ2-3; maybe TRBD2 (5 bases). V lost 0 bases and J 0 bases, leaving 11 bases between the germline ends. This CDR3 contains 16 residues. Per the germline V gene, CDR1 is SGDLS and CDR2 is YYNGEE.

The CDR3 protein is CASSPSGGAQQPQHF. CDR3 DNA: TGTGCCAGTAGTCCCTCGGGGGGTGCGCAGCAGCCCCAGCATTTT. The chain uses TRBV19 and TRBJ1-5, with D maybe TRBD1 (5 bases). The CDR3 loop spans 15 amino acids. In germline, CDR1 is LNHDA, CDR2 SQIVND (reference sequence). Trimming cost V 5 bases and J 7 bases, with 18 bases left between them. The entire variable domain, with the rest obtained from reference TRBV19 and TRBJ1-5, is as follows: DGGITQSPKYLFRKEGQNVTLSCEQNLNHDAMYWYRQDPGQGLRLIYYSQIVNDFQKGDIAEGYSVSREKKESFPLTVTSAQKNPTAFYLCASSPSGGAQQPQHFGDGTRLSIL.

The table lists this clone with a few counts. The chain couples TRBV6-5 to TRBJ1-6, with a weak D call TRBD1 (6 bases). Germline-derived CDR1 and CDR2 are MNHEY and SVGAGI. Trimming cost V 6 bases and J 10 bases, with 13 bases left between them. The CDR3 runs to 13 residues. As DNA, the CDR3 is TGTGCCAGCAGCCGCACGAGGGGGTCACCCCTCCACTTT. This codes for CASSRTRGSPLHF.

This chain links TRBV12-3 or TRBV12-4 with TRBJ1-1; D is uncertain. The CDR3 contains 13 residues. Trimming took off 7 bases at V and 11 bases at J, with 20 bases between the two ends. The CDR3 region is CASTEFPGMGAFF. The CDR3 region has the DNA TGTGCCAGCACCGAATTCCCGGGTATGGGTGCTTTCTTT.

The genes are TRBV6-1 and TRBJ2-7, with TRBD2 as a possible D gene (5 bases). V was pared by 2 bases and J by 0 bases, with 11 bases between. The germline V gene encodes CDR1 MNHNS and CDR2 SASEGT. This CDR3 is built from 15 residues. The DNA of the CDR3 is TGTGCCAGCAGTGAACCGAGGGCTCCCTCCTACGAGCAGTACTTC. This sequence encodes CASSEPRAPSYEQYF.

This chain connects TRBV24-1 to TRBJ1-1, with D hard to call. Trimming shortened V by 3 bases and J by 4 bases, and 20 bases separated the two germline ends. Germline assignment: CDR1 KGHDR and CDR2 SFDVKD. CDR3 length equals 17 residues. DNA for the CDR3: TGTGCCACCAGTGATCCGCAGAAGACCATAAACAGCACTGAAGCTTTCTTT. It translates to CATSDPQKTINSTEAFF.

This sequence joins TRBV6-2 or TRBV6-3 and TRBJ1-2, with unresolved D. The V and J ends lost 5 bases and 1 base respectively, with 20 bases between them. This CDR3 comprises 17 residues. CDR1 and CDR2 from the germline V gene are MNHEY and SVGEGT. CDR3 in amino acids: CASSKWTTEGLNYGYTF. CDR3 in DNA: TGTGCCAGCAGTAAATGGACCACTGAGGGCCTTAACTATGGCTACACCTTC.

The chain combines TRBV20-1 with TRBJ1-5; D remains unclear. CDR3 length equals 14 residues. Germline loops: CDR1 DFQATT, CDR2 SNEGSKA (reference sequence). V was cut by 3 bases and J by 0 bases, with 9 bases left in between. DNA for the CDR3: TGCAGTGCTAGTATGGGAATTAGCAATCAGCCCCAGCATTTT. Translating it yields CSASMGISNQPQHF.

The rearrangement joins TRBV7-9 to TRBJ2-2; D is tentatively TRBD1 or TRBD2 (6 bases each). Trimming cost V 5 bases and J 6 bases, with 22 bases left between them. The CDR3 has 17 amino acids. Per the germline V gene, CDR1 is SEHNR and CDR2 is FQNEAQ (reference sequence). CDR3 loop: CASSILGDTRRAGELFF. For the CDR3, the DNA is TGTGCCAGCAGCATCCTAGGGGACACCCGGAGGGCCGGGGAGCTGTTTTTT.

The gene calls are TRBV5-5 and TRBJ2-1, with D unresolved. Germline V CDR1 and CDR2: SGHKS, YYEKEE (reference sequence). V was shortened by 3 bases and J by 1 base, with 11 bases between the two germline ends. The CDR3 extends over 15 amino acids. The CDR3 loop reads CASSSDTPSYNEQFF. CDR3 in DNA: TGTGCCAGCAGCTCAGACACCCCGTCCTACAATGAGCAGTTCTTC. The full variable domain, with the rest looked up from reference TRBV5-5 and TRBJ2-1, is DAGVTQSPTHLIKTRGQQVTLRCSPISGHKSVSWYQQVLGQGPQFIFQYYEKEERGRGNFPDRFSARQFPNYSSELNVNALLLGDSALYLCASSSDTPSYNEQFFGPGTRLTVL.

This sequence joins TRBV25-1 and TRBJ1-2, with D uncertain. The CDR3 contains 13 residues. Germline V gene data show CDR1 as MGHDK and CDR2 as SYGVNS. V was trimmed by 1 base and J by 2 bases, leaving 5 bases between them. The CDR3 DNA follows: TGTGCCAGCAGTGAATCGGGAAACTATGGCTACACCTTC. Protein sequence: CASSESGNYGYTF.

The chain employs TRBV19 and TRBJ1-6, with D perhaps matching TRBD1 (6 bases). V lost 6 bases to trimming and J lost 7 bases, with 19 bases between them. CDR1 and CDR2 from the germline V gene are LNHDA and SQIVND (reference sequence). There are 16 residues in the CDR3. The CDR3 bases are TGTGCCAGTAGCCCGATAACACAGGGCGTCAATTCACCCCTCCACTTT. It translates to CASSPITQGVNSPLHF. Using reference TRBV19 and TRBJ1-6 for the parts outside the CDR3, the full variable domain is DGGITQSPKYLFRKEGQNVTLSCEQNLNHDAMYWYRQDPGQGLRLIYYSQIVNDFQKGDIAEGYSVSREKKESFPLTVTSAQKNPTAFYLCASSPITQGVNSPLHFGNGTRLTVT.